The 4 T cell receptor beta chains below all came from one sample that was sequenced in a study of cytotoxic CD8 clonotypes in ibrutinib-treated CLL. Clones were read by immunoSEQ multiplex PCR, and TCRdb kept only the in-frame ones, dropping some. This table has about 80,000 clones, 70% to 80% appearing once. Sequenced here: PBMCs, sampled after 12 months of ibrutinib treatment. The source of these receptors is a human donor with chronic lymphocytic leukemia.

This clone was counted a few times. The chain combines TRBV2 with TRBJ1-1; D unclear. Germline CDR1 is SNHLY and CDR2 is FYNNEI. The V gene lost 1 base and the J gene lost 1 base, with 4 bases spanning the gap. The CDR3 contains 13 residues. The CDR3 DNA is TGTGCCAGCAGTGAAGTCGAGAACACTGAAGCTTTCTTT. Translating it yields CASSEVENTEAFF.

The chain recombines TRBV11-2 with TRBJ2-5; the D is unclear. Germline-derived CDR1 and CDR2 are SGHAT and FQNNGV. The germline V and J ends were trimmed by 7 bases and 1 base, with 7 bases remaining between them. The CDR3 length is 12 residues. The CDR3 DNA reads TGTGCCAGCACCCCCGGCCAAGAGACCCAGTACTTC. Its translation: CASTPGQETQYF. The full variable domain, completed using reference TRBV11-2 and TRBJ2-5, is EAGVAQSPRYKIIEKRQSVAFWCNPISGHATLYWYQQILGQGPKLLIQFQNNGVVDDSQLPKDRFSAERLKGVDSTLKIQPAKLEDSAVYLCASTPGQETQYFGPGTRLLVL.

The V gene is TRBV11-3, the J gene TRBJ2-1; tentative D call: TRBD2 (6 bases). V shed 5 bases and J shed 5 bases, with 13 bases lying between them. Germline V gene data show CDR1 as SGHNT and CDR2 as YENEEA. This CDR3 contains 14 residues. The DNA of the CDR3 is TGTGCCAGCAGCCCGGCTAGCGCCCACAATGAGCAGTTCTTC. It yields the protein CASSPASAHNEQFF.

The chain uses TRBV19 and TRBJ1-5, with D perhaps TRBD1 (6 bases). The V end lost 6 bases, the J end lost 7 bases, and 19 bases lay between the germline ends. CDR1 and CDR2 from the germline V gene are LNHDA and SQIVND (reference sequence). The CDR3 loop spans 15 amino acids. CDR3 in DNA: TGTGCCAGTAGCCCACAGGGTCGGGGGGGGCAGCCCCAGCATTTT. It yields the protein CASSPQGRGGQPQHF.